Listed below are T cell receptor beta chains from one sample, sequenced in a study of sequential checkpoint blockade in melanoma. The data were produced by immunoSEQ multiplex PCR, yet TCRdb's version contains in-frame clones alone and is incomplete. The sample carries around 5,000 clones, approximately 20% recorded once. Sequences were derived from tumor tissue (inferred from file names), sampled from a patient given nivolumab and ipilimumab in sequence. The source of these receptors is a human donor with melanoma. CDR3s include the opening cysteine and the closing phenylalanine or tryptophan. A D gene is named only where the DNA matches it firmly. Where a row states a size, it is once, few, many or the class of an expanded clone; other rows omit it.

d_gene	v_gene	j_gene	abundance	CDR3aa	CDR3nt
TRBD1	TRBV5-1	TRBJ2-3	NA	CASSLGNIRTGRSTDTQYF	TGCGCCAGCAGCTTGGGTAACATTAGGACAGGGAGGAGCACAGATACGCAGTATTTT
NA	TRBV6-8	TRBJ2-7	many	CASSDGIAVTHYEQYF	TGTGCCAGCAGTGACGGAATAGCGGTAACACACTACGAGCAGTACTTC
TRBD1	TRBV6-8	TRBJ1-5	few	CASSDRTGGNSNQPQHF	TGTGCCAGCAGTGATCGAACAGGGGGGAATAGCAATCAGCCCCAGCATTTT
TRBD1	TRBV28	TRBJ1-1	medium-sized	CASSETGETEAFF	TGTGCCAGCAGCGAGACAGGGGAAACTGAAGCTTTCTTT
NA	TRBV6-1	TRBJ2-7	few	CASSEALLAGSTREQYF	TGTGCCAGCAGTGAAGCGCTTCTCGCGGGGAGTACGAGGGAGCAGTACTTC
NA	TRBV2	TRBJ2-1	few	CASSEGQIYNEQFF	TGTGCCAGCAGTGAAGGACAGATCTACAATGAGCAGTTCTTC
NA	TRBV10-2	TRBJ2-1	once	CASNRFGLAANNEQFF	TGCGCCAGCAATCGATTCGGATTAGCGGCGAACAATGAGCAGTTCTTC
NA	TRBV11-3	TRBJ1-2	few	CASSLSRYTSYGYTF	TGTGCCAGCAGCTTATCCCGGTACACAAGCTATGGCTACACCTTC
NA	TRBV6-8	TRBJ1-2	few	CASSPLGPYYYGYTF	TGTGCCAGCAGTCCCCTTGGACCGTACTACTATGGCTACACCTTC
NA	TRBV19	TRBJ1-5	NA	CASSIKGFGNQPQHF	TGTGCCAGTAGTATCAAGGGGTTCGGCAATCAGCCCCAGCATTTT
TRBD1	TRBV11-3	TRBJ2-7	medium-sized	CASSSGTGEGYEQYF	TGTGCCAGCAGCTCTGGGACAGGGGAGGGTTACGAGCAGTACTTC
TRBD2	TRBV9	TRBJ2-3	large	CASSVVGGSDTQYF	TGTGCCAGCAGCGTAGTGGGGGGGTCAGATACGCAGTATTTT
NA	TRBV6-8	TRBJ1-3	NA	CASRARTVSSGNTIYF	TGTGCCAGCAGGGCTAGGACTGTGAGCTCTGGAAACACCATATATTTT
TRBD2	TRBV6-8	TRBJ2-1	few	CAIHGTSGRNEQFF	TGTGCCATCCATGGGACTAGCGGGAGGAATGAGCAGTTCTTC
NA	TRBV4-1	TRBJ2-1	NA	CASSLGPSGQFF	TGCGCCAGCAGCTTGGGCCCGAGTGGGCAGTTCTTC
TRBD2	TRBV19	TRBJ2-3	NA	CASSNGAGGSTDTQYF	TGTGCCAGTAGTAACGGGGCGGGGGGCAGCACAGATACGCAGTATTTT
TRBD1	TRBV5-1	TRBJ2-2	NA	CASSRDRGTGELFF	TGCGCCAGCAGTCGGGACAGGGGAACCGGGGAGCTGTTTTTT
NA	TRBV14	TRBJ1-1	few	CASSQDPSGRTEAFF	TGTGCCAGCAGCCAAGACCCCTCAGGAAGAACTGAAGCTTTCTTT
NA	TRBV18	TRBJ2-1	NA	CASSPNRASSYNEQFF	TGTGCCAGCTCACCGAACAGGGCCAGCTCCTACAATGAGCAGTTCTTC
TRBD1	TRBV6-8	TRBJ1-5	few	CASRKTGGQPQHF	TGTGCCAGCAGAAAGACAGGGGGGCAGCCCCAGCATTTT
NA	TRBV30	TRBJ2-7	NA	CAWSGQAAYEQYF	TGTGCCTGGAGTGGGCAGGCCGCCTACGAGCAGTACTTC
NA	TRBV19	TRBJ2-7	few	CASSIEGTYEQYF	TGTGCCAGTAGTATCGAGGGAACCTACGAGCAGTACTTC
NA	TRBV1	TRBJ2-7	many	CASELRQGSYEQYF	TGCGCCAGCGAGCTGCGGCAGGGGTCCTACGAGCAGTACTTC
NA	TRBV9	TRBJ1-6	few	CASSVGQDSSYNSPLHF	TGTGCCAGCAGCGTAGGACAAGACAGCTCCTATAATTCACCCCTCCACTTT
NA	TRBV28	TRBJ1-2	large	CASSLQTNYGYTF	TGTGCCAGCAGTTTGCAGACTAACTATGGCTACACCTTC
TRBD1	TRBV11-3	TRBJ2-7	many	CASSPGQGAYEQYF	TGTGCCAGCAGTCCCGGACAGGGAGCGTACGAGCAGTACTTC
NA	TRBV6-8	TRBJ1-4	NA	CASSYGRGELFF	TGTGCCAGCAGTTACGGCCGGGGTGAGCTGTTTTTT
NA	TRBV4-1	TRBJ2-7	NA	CASSPLGGAYEQYF	TGCGCCAGCAGCCCTCTAGGAGGGGCCTACGAGCAGTACTTC
TRBD1	TRBV19	TRBJ1-2	few	CATSQSWGRGLGYTF	TGTGCCACCTCTCAAAGTTGGGGCAGGGGGCTTGGCTACACCTTC
NA	TRBV7-6	TRBJ2-4	many	CASSLSGGSGHRGDIQYF	TGTGCCAGCAGCCTCTCGGGAGGAAGCGGCCATAGGGGGGACATTCAGTACTTC
TRBD1	TRBV18	TRBJ2-3	NA	CASSPRPDRGLTDTQYF	TGTGCCAGCTCACCTAGGCCTGACAGGGGGCTGACAGATACGCAGTATTTT
NA	TRBV6-8	TRBJ1-1	few	CASSPGQFPTEAFF	TGTGCCAGCAGCCCAGGACAGTTTCCCACTGAAGCTTTCTTT
TRBD1	TRBV2	TRBJ2-5	many	CASSARPGQAQETQYF	TGTGCCAGCAGTGCCCGACCGGGACAGGCCCAAGAGACCCAGTACTTC
NA	TRBV11-3	TRBJ2-1	many	CASSLEVGLLVLEQFF	TGTGCCAGCAGCTTAGAAGTAGGGCTCCTGGTCCTAGAGCAGTTCTTC
NA	TRBV6-8	TRBJ2-2	few	CASRGNANTGELFF	TGTGCCAGCAGAGGAAACGCGAACACCGGGGAGCTGTTTTTT
NA	TRBV28	TRBJ1-1	NA	CASIQANTEAFF	TGTGCCAGCATCCAGGCCAACACTGAAGCTTTCTTT
TRBD1	TRBV11-3	TRBJ2-1	few	CASSGGDREILNNEQFF	TGTGCCAGCAGCGGGGGGGACAGGGAAATACTTAACAATGAGCAGTTCTTC
NA	TRBV5-1	TRBJ2-5	NA	CASSVTGNGETQYF	TGCGCCAGCAGCGTAACAGGGAACGGAGAGACCCAGTACTTC
TRBD2	TRBV11-3	TRBJ2-1	NA	CASSLGQASGNEQFF	TGTGCCAGCAGCTTAGGGCAGGCTAGCGGGAATGAGCAGTTCTTC
NA	TRBV6-8	TRBJ1-5	NA	CASSYSGPNQPQHF	TGTGCCAGCAGTTATTCTGGCCCCAATCAGCCCCAGCATTTT
TRBD2	TRBV11-3	TRBJ2-1	medium-sized	CASSLKPFSGRTNEQFF	TGTGCCAGCAGCCTAAAGCCTTTTAGCGGGAGAACGAATGAGCAGTTCTTC
NA	TRBV6-8	TRBJ1-2	NA	CASSYSLGRGYGYTF	TGTGCCAGCAGTTACTCGCTCGGCAGGGGTTATGGCTACACCTTC
NA	TRBV25-1	TRBJ2-1	once	CASSESGVLNEQFF	TGTGCCAGCAGTGAATCAGGGGTCCTCAATGAGCAGTTCTTC
NA	TRBV11-3	TRBJ2-7	many	CASSHPEGHLYEQYF	TGTGCCAGCAGCCACCCGGAGGGACACCTGTACGAGCAGTACTTC
NA	TRBV6-8	TRBJ1-5	medium-sized	CASSKRGGVQPQHF	TGTGCCAGTTCAAAAAGGGGGGGGGTTCAGCCCCAGCATTTT
NA	TRBV9	TRBJ1-1	few	CASSGADNTEAFF	TGTGCCAGCAGCGGGGCTGATAACACTGAAGCTTTCTTT
NA	TRBV5-1	TRBJ1-4	NA	CASSLTGRANEKLFF	TGCGCCAGCAGCTTAACAGGGAGGGCTAATGAAAAACTGTTTTTT
NA	TRBV11-3	TRBJ2-7	few	CASSLSRTILSEQYF	TGTGCCAGCAGCTTATCTCGGACGATCCTGTCCGAGCAGTACTTC
NA	TRBV7-4	TRBJ1-1	NA	CASSRMGATEAFF	TGTGCCAGCAGCCGTATGGGGGCCACTGAAGCTTTCTTT
TRBD2	TRBV19	TRBJ2-5	NA	CASSPVGTSDQETQYF	TGTGCCAGTAGTCCGGTCGGGACTAGCGACCAAGAGACCCAGTACTTC
NA	TRBV6-1	TRBJ1-1	NA	CASSEASGTEAFF	TGTGCCAGCAGTGAAGCGTCAGGGACTGAAGCTTTCTTT
NA	TRBV28	TRBJ1-2	NA	CASSSLGRSNYGYTF	TGTGCCAGCAGTTCCCTTGGGAGATCTAACTATGGCTACACCTTC